These T cell receptor beta chains were read from a single sample in a study of naive and memory T cell subsets. TCRdb reprocessed the UMI-ligation and nested PCR reads via MiXCR and lists one record per CDR3 protein. The profile covers 100,000 to 150,000 distinct CDR3 sequences, with 36% appearing a single time and approximately 0.88% taken by the ten largest. The sample comprised central memory CD4+ T cells from blood. The origin of the receptors is a human donor in good health. CDR3s include the opening cysteine and the closing phenylalanine or tryptophan.

>12|TRBV6-6
CASRPSTYEQFF
>17|TRBV7-2
CASSLWAGRSSYNEQFF
>14|TRBV6-2/TRBV6-3
CASRKSRGIAEAFF
>16|TRBV7-2
CASSLRVAGNTGELFF
>14|TRBV30
CAWSGLRPGNTIYF
>15|TRBV11-2
CASSGTRTGYNEQFF
>11|TRBV20-1
CSAARGTEQFF
>13|TRBV7-2
CASSLIRMGEQYF
>14|TRBV4-3
CASSRLPQSDEQFF
>12|TRBV29-1
CSVYRGYNEQFF
>12|TRBV7-2
CASSLRGYEQYF
>15|TRBV6-6
CASTNGARGNTEAFF
>15|TRBV2
CASSETFMDTDTQYF
>14|TRBV5-1
CASKIAGSTDTQYF
>11|TRBV20-1
CSAVTSGSQYF
>16|TRBV3-1
CASSLRTSGSTGELFF
>15|TRBV12-3/TRBV12-4
CASRRLAGGQETQYF
>18|TRBV7-2
CASSLAVSVSSYNSPLHF
>15|TRBV30
CAWSVRLAVEYEQYF
>13|TRBV7-7
CASSARGPDTQYF
>15|TRBV3-1
CASSRRQTNTGELFF
>15|TRBV2
CASKNRTSGSGEQFF
>10|TRBV30
CAWSGTEQYF
>15|TRBV7-8
CASSSGQGSYNEQFF
>12|TRBV5-1
CASSFERFTQYF
>15|TRBV5-4
CASSTGLERRDTQYF
>10|TRBV30
CAWSDNEQFF
>18|TRBV27
CASSFRGAAISGANVLTF
>16|TRBV27
CASSRTRTSGSYEQYF
>15|TRBV5-1
CASSLDAVHNGELFF
>15|TRBV27
CASKPSDNLYNEQFF
>15|TRBV9
CASSVTSGSYMAQYF